What follows are 30 T cell receptor beta chains derived from one specimen sequenced in a study of vaccination and CD4 T cells after COVID-19. The antigens of these receptors remain unknown. The treatment is: roughly 11-day PBMC culture with coronavirus spike peptide pools or control peptides (ViraFEST assay). CD4+ T cells that had been cultured provided DNA sequenced with the Oncomine TCR Beta short-read assay. TCRdb used MiXCR to reprocess the PCR reads, holding one entry per CDR3 protein. The table shows some 15,000 distinct CDR3 sequences, with around 52% occurring only once. The sample comprised CD4+ T cells from blood, cultured in vitro. The receptors originated from a human donor who had recovered from COVID-19.

This rearrangement joins TRBV7-2 to TRBJ2-7; D is perhaps TRBD1 (6 bases). The CDR3 has 15 residues. The V end lost 4 bases, the J end lost 5 bases, and 18 bases lay between the germline ends. Germline CDR1 and CDR2: SGHTA and FQGNSA. The CDR3 loop is CASSSRNRQVHEQYF. Here the CDR3 DNA reads TGTGCCAGCAGCTCAAGAAATCGACAGGTCCACGAGCAGTACTTC.

This clonotype was detected only once. The chain uses TRBV20-1 and TRBJ1-1; 9 bases line up with TRBD1. This CDR3 is 14 amino acids long. The J segment lost 3 bases and the V segment lost 6 bases, leaving 8 bases of the junction unmatched. The germline CDR1 and CDR2 sequences are DFQATT and SNEGSKA (reference sequence). Here the CDR3 reads CSAGGGQGYTEAFF. DNA for the CDR3: TGCAGTGCGGGAGGGGGACAGGGCTACACTGAAGCTTTCTTT.

This clonotype ranks as medium-sized. The chain joins TRBV7-6 to TRBJ2-7, with 9 bases aligning to TRBD2. Trimming cost V 4 bases and J 3 bases; bases outside gene matches: 4. CDR3 length: 14 residues. Germline loops: CDR1 SGHVS, CDR2 FNYEAQ. The CDR3 sequence: CASSSGLARYEQYF. The DNA of the CDR3 is TGTGCCAGCAGCTCGGGACTAGCTCGCTACGAGCAGTACTTC.

The rearrangement uses TRBV27 and TRBJ2-1; weak D call: TRBD2 (6 bases). V was clipped by 8 bases and J by 9 bases, with 26 bases between them. Germline CDR1 reads MNHEY; CDR2 reads SMNVEV (reference sequence). CDR3 length equals 16 residues. This chain's CDR3 is CASALGSIAERGEQFF. The DNA for the CDR3 is TGTGCCAGCGCTCTAGGATCAATAGCGGAGAGGGGTGAGCAGTTCTTC.

V and J are TRBV6-2 or TRBV6-3 and TRBJ1-5; D gene uncertain. Germline CDR1 is MNHEY and CDR2 is SVGEGT. Trimming removed 10 bases at V and 1 base at J, with 8 bases between. There are 12 residues in the CDR3. CDR3 DNA sequence: TGTGCCACCTCTCGAAGCAATCAGCCCCAGCATTTT. Translating gives CATSRSNQPQHF.

The rearrangement links TRBV23-1 to TRBJ2-3, with TRBD2 as a possible D gene (5 bases). TRBV23-1 is an ORF, and what it does is uncertain. The germline V and J ends were trimmed by 7 bases and 1 base, with 9 bases remaining between them. The CDR3 is 13 amino acids. CDR3 loop: CASIRRGTDTQYF. Written as DNA, the CDR3 is TGCGCCAGCATCCGGCGGGGCACAGATACGCAGTATTTT.

The chain has TRBV20-1 and TRBJ2-1; 9 bases are shared with TRBD1. V lost 5 bases and J lost 6; bases outside the gene matches: 11. Germline V gives CDR1 DFQATT, CDR2 SNEGSKA (reference sequence). The CDR3 contains 15 residues. The CDR3 loop reads CSARTPGQGRNEQFF. The CDR3 DNA is TGCAGTGCTCGAACACCGGGACAGGGCCGCAATGAGCAGTTCTTC.

The chain has TRBV7-2 and TRBJ2-1; D gene ambiguous. CDR3 length: 15 amino acids. Germline lookup yields CDR1 SGHTA and CDR2 FQGNSA. V was pared by 1 base and J by 6 bases, with 13 bases between. The DNA of the CDR3 is TGTGCCAGCAGCTTAGGTTCCGGTTGGGGCAATGAGCAGTTCTTC. Encoded protein: CASSLGSGWGNEQFF.

CDR3 sequence (DNA): TGTGCCAGCACCCCGACAGGGGGGGGGGCCAACGTCCTGACTTTC. Amino acid sequence: CASTPTGGGANVLTF. This chain uses TRBV27 with TRBJ2-6, with 9 bases that match TRBD1. With 7 bases clipped from V and 4 bases from J, the junction kept 5 bases outside the gene matches. This CDR3 has 15 amino acids. The germline V gene has CDR1 MNHEY and CDR2 SMNVEV (reference sequence).

The chain carries TRBV24-1 and TRBJ2-3; 13 nucleotides match TRBD2. Germline CDR1 KGHDR, CDR2 SFDVKD. The CDR3 totals 16 residues. Unmatched junction bases numbered 8, after V lost 5 bases and J lost 7 bases. The CDR3 here is CATSAPGLAGENTQYF. CDR3 sequence (DNA): TGTGCCACCAGTGCCCCAGGACTAGCGGGAGAGAATACGCAGTATTTT.

The chain is built from TRBV20-1 and TRBJ2-1; no clear D gene. V lost 5 bases and J lost 4, with 12 bases in between. The CDR3 is 13 amino acids. The germline V gene has CDR1 DFQATT and CDR2 SNEGSKA (reference sequence). CDR3 coding DNA: TGCAGTGCTTTTAGCCCCAGATACAATGAGCAGTTCTTC. Its translation: CSAFSPRYNEQFF.

V usage is TRBV6-1 and J usage is TRBJ2-3; either TRBD1 or TRBD2 may fit D (6 bases each). Germline-derived CDR1 and CDR2 are MNHNS and SASEGT. Trimming took off 4 bases at V and 2 bases at J, with 10 bases between the two ends. The CDR3 spans 14 residues. CDR3 coding DNA: TGTGCCAGCAGTGGTCGGGGGCACACAGATACGCAGTATTTT. Its protein is CASSGRGHTDTQYF.

This rearrangement joins TRBV29-1 to TRBJ1-1; a weak D match, TRBD1 (5 bases). This CDR3 comprises 15 residues. CDR1 is SQVTM and CDR2 is ANQGSEA in the germline V gene. Trimming cost V 0 bases and J 3 bases, with 14 bases left between them. CDR3 sequence (DNA): TGCAGCGTTGAAGAGGTCTGGACACGGGACACTGAAGCTTTCTTT. Translating it yields CSVEEVWTRDTEAFF.

This clonotype has a single count. An end of the junction does not agree with germline; a read error may underlie this. CDR3 sequence reads: CAISAVRLNNEQFF. CDR3 DNA sequence: TGTGCCATCAGTGCGGTCAGGCTAAACAATGAGCAGTTCTTC. The chain has TRBV6-1 and TRBJ2-1; no clear D gene. The CDR3 sequence is 14 residues long. CDR1 MNHNS and CDR2 SASEGT come from the germline V gene.

A word on this clonotype: A read error may account for a junction end that differs from germline. CDR3 loop: CASSPGGTERSKVF. CDR3 coding DNA: TGTGCCAGCAGCCCCGGGGGGACTGAGCGGAGTAAGGTCTTC. The chain uses TRBV7-3 and TRBJ2-1, with 7 bases fitting TRBD2. This CDR3 spans 14 amino acids. CDR1 is SGHTA, CDR2 FQGTGA, per germline.

This chain uses TRBV7-9 with TRBJ1-1; TRBD1 matches at 8 bases. This CDR3 is 16 amino acids long. The germline V gene encodes CDR1 SEHNR and CDR2 FQNEAQ (reference sequence). V was clipped by 5 bases and J by 1 base; unmatched bases: 9. The CDR3 bases are TGTGCCAGCAGCCCCCCAGGGGGCGCACGGAACACTGAAGCTTTCTTT. Translated, it gives CASSPPGGARNTEAFF.

The chain combines TRBV19 with TRBJ1-5; TRBD1 aligns across 8 bases. V lost 5 bases, J lost 7 bases, and 4 bases stayed unmatched. The CDR3 length is 13 residues. Germline V lookup: CDR1 LNHDA, CDR2 SQIVND (reference sequence). The CDR3, as DNA: TGTGCCAGTAGTGGGACAGGAGAGCAGCCCCAGCATTTT. It encodes CASSGTGEQPQHF.

This sequence joins TRBV25-1 and TRBJ2-5, with no clear D. Between the trimmed V and J ends, which lost 2 bases and 4 bases, there was a span of 11 bases. Germline V gives CDR1 MGHDK, CDR2 SYGVNS. The CDR3 has 14 amino acids. The CDR3 protein is CASSEEGLGETQYF. In DNA form, the CDR3 reads TGTGCCAGCAGTGAAGAAGGGCTGGGAGAGACCCAGTACTTC.

This sequence joins TRBV27 and TRBJ1-4, with 10 bases that match TRBD1. CDR3 size: 14 residues. V trimming: 7 bases; J trimming: 7 bases; junction bases outside the gene matches: 6. The V gene's germline CDR1 is MNHEY and CDR2 SMNVEV (reference sequence). This CDR3 reads CASKGQGDGEKLFF. As DNA, the CDR3 is TGTGCCAGCAAAGGACAGGGGGACGGTGAAAAACTGTTTTTT.

The genes are TRBV6-2 or TRBV6-3 and TRBJ2-1; perhaps D is TRBD1 or TRBD2 (5 bases each). There are 14 residues in the CDR3. Germline V gene lookup returns CDR1 MNHEY and CDR2 SVGEGT. The V gene lost 2 bases and the J gene lost 6 bases, with 11 bases spanning the gap. The CDR3 DNA reads as TGTGCCAGCAGTTACGGAGGACACCCCAATGAGCAGTTCTTC. It specifies CASSYGGHPNEQFF.

The chain links TRBV30 to TRBJ2-5, with 7 bases fitting TRBD2. This CDR3 has 13 amino acids. V was pared by 2 bases and J by 5 bases, with 5 bases of the junction left unmatched. The germline CDR1 and CDR2 sequences are GTSNPN and SVGIG (reference sequence). The CDR3 sequence is CAWSTSVGETQYF. In DNA form, the CDR3 reads TGTGCCTGGAGTACTAGCGTAGGGGAGACCCAGTACTTC.

The rearrangement uses TRBV27 and TRBJ2-7; TRBD1 aligns across 7 bases. The CDR3 has 15 residues. Losses at the gene ends were 6 bases for V and 0 bases for J; bases not matched to a gene: 8. CDR1 is MNHEY and CDR2 is SMNVEV in the germline V gene (reference sequence). CDR3: CASRTGQPGSYEQYF. CDR3 bases: TGTGCCAGCAGAACGGGACAGCCGGGCTCCTACGAGCAGTACTTC.

This clonotype has just one count. The rearrangement uses TRBV4-2 and TRBJ1-2; no clear D. Germline CDR1 LGHNA, CDR2 YNFKEQ. The length of the CDR3 is 13 residues. V lost 1 base to trimming and J lost 4 bases, with 7 bases between them. CDR3 DNA sequence: TGTGCCAGCAGCCAAGGTTACGGCTATGGCTACACCTTC. The encoded protein is CASSQGYGYGYTF.

The CDR3 loop is CASSRTGDTEAFF. The CDR3 DNA follows: TGTGCCAGCAGCCGCACAGGGGACACTGAAGCTTTCTTT. The chain uses TRBV7-9 and TRBJ1-1; 7 nucleotides agree with TRBD1. J gave up 3 bases and V 5 bases, and 3 bases lay outside the gene matches. This CDR3 contains 13 residues. Germline assignment: CDR1 SEHNR and CDR2 FQNEAQ (reference sequence).

The chain employs TRBV27 and TRBJ2-7; D is unresolved. V lost 5 bases and J 4 bases, leaving 21 bases between the germline ends. There are 16 residues in the CDR3. Germline values: CDR1 MNHEY, CDR2 SMNVEV (reference sequence). The CDR3 sequence: CASSPQGQASLYEQYF. CDR3 nucleotide sequence: TGTGCCAGCAGTCCCCAAGGGCAGGCAAGCCTTTACGAGCAGTACTTC.

The chain uses TRBV6-1 and TRBJ2-1, with 10 bases matching TRBD2. Germline V gene sequence: CDR1 MNHNS, CDR2 SASEGT. V gave up 10 bases and J gave up 7 bases; unmatched junction bases: 19. The CDR3 contains 17 residues. CDR3 nucleotides: TGTGCCACGAGGGGTCTAGCGGGAGCCCTCTCGAGAAATGAGCAGTTCTTC. Translation gives CATRGLAGALSRNEQFF.

The rearrangement joins TRBV19 to TRBJ2-1; the match to TRBD2 covers 13 bases. The J segment lost 10 bases and the V segment lost 5 bases, leaving 8 bases of the junction unmatched. The CDR3 extends over 15 amino acids. Germline values: CDR1 LNHDA, CDR2 SQIVND (reference sequence). The CDR3 DNA reads TGTGCCAGTAGTCTGGGACTAGCGGGATGGGAGGAGCAGTTCTTC. The encoded protein is CASSLGLAGWEEQFF.

This rearrangement joins TRBV7-2 to TRBJ1-1, with D possibly being TRBD1 (6 bases). The CDR3 consists of 15 residues. Germline V gene sequence: CDR1 SGHTA, CDR2 FQGNSA. V shed 3 bases and J shed 3 bases, with 14 bases lying between them. Here the CDR3 reads CASSFGQPLDTEAFF. In DNA, the CDR3 is TGTGCCAGCAGCTTTGGACAGCCCCTGGACACTGAAGCTTTCTTT.

This clonotype was seen a few times. This chain joins TRBV6-2 or TRBV6-3 and TRBJ2-3, with 12 bases that match TRBD2. The CDR3 spans 20 residues. The junction had 13 bases not matched to a gene; V was cut back by 2 bases and J by 1 base. CDR1 MNHEY and CDR2 SVGEGT come from the germline V gene. CDR3 nucleotides: TGTGCCAGCAGTTACGTGACTAGCGGGAGCGGTGACGTGGGCACAGATACGCAGTATTTT. Protein: CASSYVTSGSGDVGTDTQYF.

V is TRBV19 and J is TRBJ2-5; TRBD1 matches 8 bases. This CDR3 is 14 amino acids long. CDR1 LNHDA and CDR2 SQIVND come from the germline V gene (reference sequence). Losses at the gene ends were 5 bases for V and 4 bases for J; bases not matched to a gene: 6. CDR3 nucleotide sequence: TGTGCCAGTAGTCCTCGGACAGGGCTAGAGACCCAGTACTTC. Translation gives CASSPRTGLETQYF.